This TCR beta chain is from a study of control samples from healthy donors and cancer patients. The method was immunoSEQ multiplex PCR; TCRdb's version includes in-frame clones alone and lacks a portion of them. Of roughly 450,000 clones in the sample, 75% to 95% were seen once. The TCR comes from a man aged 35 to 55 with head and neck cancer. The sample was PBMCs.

The CDR3 DNA reads TGTGCCAGCAGCCCGTACTCAAGGGACAGGGCCTACGAGCAGTACTTC. Translation gives CASSPYSRDRAYEQYF. The chain carries TRBV7-6 and TRBJ2-7, with TRBD1 identical over 9 bases. The V segment lost 5 bases and the J segment 2 bases; nucleotides outside the gene matches: 10. The CDR3 has 16 residues. Germline V CDR1 and CDR2: SGHVS, FNYEAQ.